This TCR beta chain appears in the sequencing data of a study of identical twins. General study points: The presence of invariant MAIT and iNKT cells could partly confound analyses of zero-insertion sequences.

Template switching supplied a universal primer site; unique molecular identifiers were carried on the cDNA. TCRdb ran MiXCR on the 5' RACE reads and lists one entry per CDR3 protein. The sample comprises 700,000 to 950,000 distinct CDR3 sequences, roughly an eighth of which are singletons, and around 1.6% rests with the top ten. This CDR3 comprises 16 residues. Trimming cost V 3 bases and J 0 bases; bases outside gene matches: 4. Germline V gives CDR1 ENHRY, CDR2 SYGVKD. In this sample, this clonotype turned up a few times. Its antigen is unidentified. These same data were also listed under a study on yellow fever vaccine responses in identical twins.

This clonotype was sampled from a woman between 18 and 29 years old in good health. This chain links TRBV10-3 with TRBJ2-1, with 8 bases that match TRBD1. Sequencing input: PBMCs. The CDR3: CAISDWDRSSYNEQFF. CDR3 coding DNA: TGTGCCATCAGTGATTGGGACAGGAGCTCCTACAATGAGCAGTTCTTC.